This T cell receptor (beta chain) was found in a study of beta chain features in type 1 diabetes. On the study more broadly: Patients and healthy donors were similar in age, gender and cell yields. General study points: Relative to healthy donors, patients appeared to have naive, central memory and Treg TCRB repertoires that were more similar. All four CD4+ subsets of Type 1 diabetes patients contained TCRB CDR3s that were moderately but significantly shorter.

CD4+ cells of the naive, central memory, regulatory and stem cell-like memory types were sorted via CD45RO/CCR7/CD25/CD127/CD95/CD27. The entirety of the isolated RNA underwent reverse transcription, so expressed TCRB transcripts were sequenced. Produced via immunoSEQ multiplex PCR; TCRdb's table is partial and in-frame only. The sample holds about 180,000 clones, approximately 7.8% seen once. Germline V gene lookup returns CDR1 MNHEY and CDR2 SMNVEV (reference sequence). V was clipped by 7 bases and J by 0 bases, with 14 bases between them. CDR3 length equals 15 residues. Note on this clone: Antigen unknown.

The sample taken for sequencing was central memory CD4+ T cells from blood. The chain couples TRBV27 to TRBJ2-3, with D perhaps matching TRBD2 (5 bases). The clonotype was recovered from a woman aged 40 to 49 with type 1 diabetes. The CDR3 region is CASIYSARSTDTQYF. In nucleotides, the CDR3 is TGTGCCAGCATATATAGCGCCCGAAGCACAGATACGCAGTATTTT.